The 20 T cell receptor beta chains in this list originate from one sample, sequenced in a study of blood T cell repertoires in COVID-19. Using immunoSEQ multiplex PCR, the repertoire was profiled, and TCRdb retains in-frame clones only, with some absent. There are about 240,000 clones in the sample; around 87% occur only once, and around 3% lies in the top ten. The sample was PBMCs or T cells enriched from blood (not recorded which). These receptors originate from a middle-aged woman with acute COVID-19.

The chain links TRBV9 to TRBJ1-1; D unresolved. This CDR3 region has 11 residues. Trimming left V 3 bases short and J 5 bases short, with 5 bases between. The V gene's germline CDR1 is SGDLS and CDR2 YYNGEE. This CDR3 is CASSDGTEAFF. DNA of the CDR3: TGTGCCAGCAGCGACGGGACTGAAGCTTTCTTT.

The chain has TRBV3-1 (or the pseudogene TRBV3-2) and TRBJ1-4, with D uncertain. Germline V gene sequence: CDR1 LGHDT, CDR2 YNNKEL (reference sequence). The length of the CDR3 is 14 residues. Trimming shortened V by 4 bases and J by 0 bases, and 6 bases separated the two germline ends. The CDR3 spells CASSRQATNEKLFF. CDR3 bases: TGTGCCAGCAGCCGACAAGCAACTAATGAAAAACTGTTTTTT.

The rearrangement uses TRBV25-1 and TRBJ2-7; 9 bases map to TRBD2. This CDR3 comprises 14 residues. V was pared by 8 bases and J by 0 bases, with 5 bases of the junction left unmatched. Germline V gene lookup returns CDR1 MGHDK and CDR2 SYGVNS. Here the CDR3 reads CASQPSGNSYEQYF. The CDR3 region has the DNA TGTGCCAGCCAACCTAGCGGGAACTCCTACGAGCAGTACTTC.

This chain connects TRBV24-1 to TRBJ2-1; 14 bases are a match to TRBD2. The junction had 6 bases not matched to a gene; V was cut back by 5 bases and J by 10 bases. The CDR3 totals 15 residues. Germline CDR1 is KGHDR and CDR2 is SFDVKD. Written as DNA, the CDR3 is TGTGCCACCAGTGCCGGGACTAGCGGGAGTGGGGAGCAGTTCTTC. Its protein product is CATSAGTSGSGEQFF.

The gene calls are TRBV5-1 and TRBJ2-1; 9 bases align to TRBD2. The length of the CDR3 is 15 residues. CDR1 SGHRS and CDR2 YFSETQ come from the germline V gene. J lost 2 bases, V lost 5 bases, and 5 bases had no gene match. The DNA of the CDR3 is TGCGCCAGCAGGTCTAGCGGGACCGCCTACAATGAGCAGTTCTTC. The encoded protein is CASRSSGTAYNEQFF.

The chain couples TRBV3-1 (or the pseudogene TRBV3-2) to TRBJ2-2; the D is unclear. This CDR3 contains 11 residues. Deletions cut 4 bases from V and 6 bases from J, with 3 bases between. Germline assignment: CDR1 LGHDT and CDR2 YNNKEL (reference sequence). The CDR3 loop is CASSPSGELFF. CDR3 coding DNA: TGTGCCAGCAGCCCCTCCGGGGAGCTGTTTTTT.

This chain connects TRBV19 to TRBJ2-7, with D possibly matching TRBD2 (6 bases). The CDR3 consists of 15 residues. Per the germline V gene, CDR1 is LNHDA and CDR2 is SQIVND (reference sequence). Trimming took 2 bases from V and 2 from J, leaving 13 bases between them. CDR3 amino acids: CASSITGLRTYEQYF. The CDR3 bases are TGTGCCAGTAGTATAACGGGACTCCGGACCTACGAGCAGTACTTC.

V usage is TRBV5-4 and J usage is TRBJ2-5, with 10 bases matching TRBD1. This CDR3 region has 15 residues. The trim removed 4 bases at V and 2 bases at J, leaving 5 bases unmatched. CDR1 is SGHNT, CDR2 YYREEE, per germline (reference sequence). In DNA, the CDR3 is TGTGCCAGCAGCCGACAGGGGGCGGGGCAAGAGACCCAGTACTTC. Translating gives CASSRQGAGQETQYF.

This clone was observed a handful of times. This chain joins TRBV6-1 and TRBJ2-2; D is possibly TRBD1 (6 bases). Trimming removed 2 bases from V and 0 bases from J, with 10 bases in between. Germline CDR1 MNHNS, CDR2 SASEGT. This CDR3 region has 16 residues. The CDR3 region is CASSERTVANTGELFF. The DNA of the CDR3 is TGTGCCAGCAGTGAAAGGACAGTCGCGAACACCGGGGAGCTGTTTTTT.

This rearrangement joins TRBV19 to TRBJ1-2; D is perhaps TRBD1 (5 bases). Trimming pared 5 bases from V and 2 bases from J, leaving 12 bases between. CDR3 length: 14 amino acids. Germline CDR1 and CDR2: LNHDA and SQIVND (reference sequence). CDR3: CASSQTDLNYGYTF. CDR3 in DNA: TGTGCCAGTAGTCAGACAGATCTAAACTATGGCTACACCTTC.

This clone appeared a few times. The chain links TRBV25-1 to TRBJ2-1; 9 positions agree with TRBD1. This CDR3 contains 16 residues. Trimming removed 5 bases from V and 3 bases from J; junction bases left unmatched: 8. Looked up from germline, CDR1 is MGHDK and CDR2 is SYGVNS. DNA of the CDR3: TGTGCCAGCAGTCCTTCTGACAGGGGGGACTACAATGAGCAGTTCTTC. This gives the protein CASSPSDRGDYNEQFF. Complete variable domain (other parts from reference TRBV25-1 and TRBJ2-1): EADIYQTPRYLVIGTGKKITLECSQTMGHDKMYWYQQDPGMELHLIHYSYGVNSTEKGDLSSESTVSRIRTEHFPLTLESARPSHTSQYLCASSPSDRGDYNEQFFGPGTRLTVL.

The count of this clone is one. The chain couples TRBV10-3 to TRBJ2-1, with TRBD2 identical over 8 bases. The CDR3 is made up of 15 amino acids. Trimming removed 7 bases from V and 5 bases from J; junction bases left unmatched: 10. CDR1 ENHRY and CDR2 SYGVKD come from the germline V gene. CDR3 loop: CAIKSGLGDNNEQFF. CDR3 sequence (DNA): TGTGCCATCAAGTCGGGACTAGGAGATAACAATGAGCAGTTCTTC.

The CDR3 DNA follows: TGTGCCAGTAGTAGACAAACAGGGGGAAGAAACAATCAGCCCCAGCATTTT. Its protein is CASSRQTGGRNNQPQHF. The chain couples TRBV19 to TRBJ1-5, with 8 bases fitting TRBD1. Trimming cost V 4 bases and J 3 bases; bases outside gene matches: 11. This CDR3 region has 17 residues. Germline lookup yields CDR1 LNHDA and CDR2 SQIVND (reference sequence).

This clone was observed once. The CDR3 region is CASSQGWSSGGELFF. The DNA of the CDR3 is TGTGCCAGCAGCCAAGGGTGGAGTTCTGGCGGGGAGCTGTTTTTT. The chain recombines TRBV4-2 with TRBJ2-2, with D hard to call. Germline CDR1 LGHNA, CDR2 YNFKEQ. With 1 base removed from V and 7 bases from J, the gap between germline ends came to 13 bases. This CDR3 region has 15 residues.

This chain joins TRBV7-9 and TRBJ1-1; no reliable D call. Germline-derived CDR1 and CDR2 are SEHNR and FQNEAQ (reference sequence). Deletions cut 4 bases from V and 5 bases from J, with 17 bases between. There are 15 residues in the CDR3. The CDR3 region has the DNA TGTGCCAGCAGCTCAACCGCTCGGTCGGGTACTGAAGCTTTCTTT. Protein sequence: CASSSTARSGTEAFF.

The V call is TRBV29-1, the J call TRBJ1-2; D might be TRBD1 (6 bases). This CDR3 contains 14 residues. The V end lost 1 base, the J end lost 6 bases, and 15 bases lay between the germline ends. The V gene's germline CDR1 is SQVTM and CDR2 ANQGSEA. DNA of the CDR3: TGCAGCGTTGAAGTTTTCAGGGGTACGGATGGCTACACCTTC. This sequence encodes CSVEVFRGTDGYTF.

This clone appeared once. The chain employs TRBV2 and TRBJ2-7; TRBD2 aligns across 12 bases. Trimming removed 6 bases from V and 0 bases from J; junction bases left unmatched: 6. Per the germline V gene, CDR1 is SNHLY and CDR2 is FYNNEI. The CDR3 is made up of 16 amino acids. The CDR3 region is CASSTRTSGASYEQYF. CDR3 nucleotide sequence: TGTGCCAGCAGCACCAGGACTAGCGGGGCCTCCTACGAGCAGTACTTC.

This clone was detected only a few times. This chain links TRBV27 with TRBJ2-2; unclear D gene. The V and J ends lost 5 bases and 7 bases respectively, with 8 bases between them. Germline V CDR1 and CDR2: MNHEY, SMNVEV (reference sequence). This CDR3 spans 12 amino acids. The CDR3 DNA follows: TGTGCCAGCAGTCCTAGTTTCGGGGAGCTGTTTTTT. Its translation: CASSPSFGELFF.

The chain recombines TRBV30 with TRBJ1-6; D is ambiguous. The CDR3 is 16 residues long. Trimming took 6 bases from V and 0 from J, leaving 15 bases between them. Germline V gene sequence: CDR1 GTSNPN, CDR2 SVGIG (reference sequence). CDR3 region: CACLTFFSSYNSPLHF. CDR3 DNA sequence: TGTGCCTGCCTGACTTTTTTCTCCTCCTATAATTCACCCCTCCACTTT.

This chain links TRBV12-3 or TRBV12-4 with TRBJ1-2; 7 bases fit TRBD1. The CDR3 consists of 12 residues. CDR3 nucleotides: TGTGCGTTTAGGGGGCCGAACTATGGCTACACCTTC. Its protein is CAFRGPNYGYTF.